What follows describes a single TCR beta chain. PCR used 60 Vbeta primers and 13 Jbeta primers. Produced via immunoSEQ multiplex PCR; TCRdb's table is partial and in-frame only. The table includes around 97,000 clones, over 8% detected once. This record belongs to a study of cytomegalovirus exposure and HLA in healthy donors. This TCR derives from a man between 45 and 60 years old in good health and CMV-seropositive. The sample comprised PBMCs.

The CDR3 bases are TGTGCCAGTAGTATAGAAAGGGGGCGGGCCGGGGAGCTGTTTTTT. This encodes CASSIERGRAGELFF. V usage is TRBV19 and J usage is TRBJ2-2, with 7 bases aligning to TRBD1. This CDR3 is 15 amino acids long. The germline V gene has CDR1 LNHDA and CDR2 SQIVND (reference sequence). V was pared by 0 bases and J by 6 bases, with 4 bases of the junction left unmatched.